The 9 T cell receptor beta chains below were found in one sample sequenced in a study of identifying expanded T cells in peripheral blood. The repertoire was sequenced with immunoSEQ multiplex PCR; TCRdb's copy has only in-frame clones and lacks some. Of more than 75,000 clones listed, about nine tenths are singletons. Sequenced: blood. These receptors all stem from a person aged 18-69 years in good health.

V gene TRBV2 combines with J gene TRBJ1-5; 7 nucleotides line up with TRBD1. The CDR3 has 15 residues. Germline CDR1 reads SNHLY; CDR2 reads FYNNEI. V was pared by 5 bases and J by 1 base, with 5 bases of the junction left unmatched. The CDR3 sequence: CASSWGQPSNQPQHF. The CDR3 nucleotides are TGTGCCAGCAGTTGGGGACAGCCGAGCAATCAGCCCCAGCATTTT.

The J gene is TRBJ2-1, the V gene TRBV29-1, with a weak D call TRBD1 (5 bases). Trimming stripped 8 bases from V and 6 bases from J, with 11 bases between. Germline values: CDR1 SQVTM, CDR2 ANQGSEA. The CDR3 sequence is 11 residues long. The CDR3 is CSQTDSNEQFF. CDR3 DNA sequence: TGCAGCCAAACCGACAGCAATGAGCAGTTCTTC.

The chain links TRBV5-5 to TRBJ2-7; TRBD1 matches at 8 bases. The CDR3 is 14 amino acids. The V segment lost 5 bases and the J segment 2 bases; nucleotides outside the gene matches: 6. Germline CDR1 SGHKS, CDR2 YYEKEE (reference sequence). CDR3 sequence reads: CASSPDRVAYEQYF. The CDR3 DNA reads TGTGCCAGCAGTCCGGACAGGGTGGCCTACGAGCAGTACTTC. The complete variable domain, with remaining parts taken from reference TRBV5-5 and TRBJ2-7, reads DAGVTQSPTHLIKTRGQQVTLRCSPISGHKSVSWYQQVLGQGPQFIFQYYEKEERGRGNFPDRFSARQFPNYSSELNVNALLLGDSALYLCASSPDRVAYEQYFGPGTRLTVT.

V and J are TRBV11-2 and TRBJ1-5; D uncertain. Germline loops: CDR1 SGHAT, CDR2 FQNNGV. This CDR3 has 15 amino acids. The V and J ends lost 1 base and 3 bases respectively, with 10 bases between them. For the CDR3, the DNA is TGTGCCAGCAGCTTAGCTCCAGGCCCCAATCAGCCCCAGCATTTT. It encodes CASSLAPGPNQPQHF. The whole variable domain, filled in from reference TRBV11-2 and TRBJ1-5, reads EAGVAQSPRYKIIEKRQSVAFWCNPISGHATLYWYQQILGQGPKLLIQFQNNGVVDDSQLPKDRFSAERLKGVDSTLKIQPAKLEDSAVYLCASSLAPGPNQPQHFGDGTRLSIL.

The chain recombines TRBV11-2 with TRBJ2-6; D not certain. Trimming took off 4 bases at V and 0 bases at J, with 19 bases between the two ends. This CDR3 spans 19 amino acids. Germline CDR1 SGHAT, CDR2 FQNNGV. The CDR3 nucleotides are TGTGCCAGCAGCTCGCGACTGAGTAAGTCCAGCTCTGGGGCCAACGTCCTGACTTTC. Encoded protein: CASSSRLSKSSSGANVLTF.

The CDR3 reads CASSPGTGGADSNQPQHF. CDR3 DNA: TGTGCCAGCTCACCTGGGACAGGGGGCGCGGATAGCAATCAGCCCCAGCATTTT. V gene TRBV18 combines with J gene TRBJ1-5; 12 positions match TRBD1. With V trimmed by 3 bases and J by 0 bases, 6 bases remained unmatched. This CDR3 comprises 18 residues. Germline V lookup: CDR1 KGHSH, CDR2 LQKENI. The full variable domain, its missing parts supplied by reference TRBV18 and TRBJ1-5, is NAGVMQNPRHLVRRRGQEARLRCSPMKGHSHVYWYRQLPEEGLKFMVYLQKENIIDESGMPKERFSAEFPKEGPSILRIQQVVRGDSAAYFCASSPGTGGADSNQPQHFGDGTRLSIL.

The V gene is TRBV18, the J gene TRBJ1-6, with 7 bases aligning to TRBD1. The CDR3 consists of 15 residues. CDR1 and CDR2 from the germline V gene are KGHSH and LQKENI. V was clipped by 3 bases and J by 7 bases; unmatched bases: 6. The CDR3 reads CASSPNRDSNSPLHF. Written as DNA, the CDR3 is TGTGCCAGCTCACCGAACCGGGACAGCAATTCACCCCTCCACTTT.

The chain couples TRBV6-5 to TRBJ2-3; no firm D call. Per germline, CDR1 MNHEY and CDR2 SVGAGI. V lost 11 bases to trimming and J lost 1 base, with 13 bases between them. This CDR3 region has 13 residues. CDR3 nucleotides: TGTGCCCCCCACCCCTCTGGCACAGATACGCAGTATTTT. Translated, it gives CAPHPSGTDTQYF.

This chain joins TRBV23-1 and TRBJ2-7; 7 bases are a match to TRBD1. TRBV23-1 is an ORF, with its function uncertain. The J segment lost 0 bases and the V segment lost 4 bases, leaving 6 bases of the junction unmatched. The length of the CDR3 is 15 residues. The CDR3 DNA sequence: TGCGCCAGCAGTCCGCTCCGGGACAGCTCCTACGAGCAGTACTTC. Translation: CASSPLRDSSYEQYF.